The 25 T cell receptor beta chains below were found in one sample sequenced in a study of human T cells and chemical hapten exposure (dated by TCRdb to about 2021). The time point label on this specimen signifies: healthy volunteer bleed at 6 weeks. Unfractionated whole blood was collected in Tempus Blood RNA tubes, and total RNA was extracted from that blood. Library method: RACE. For sequencing, a NextSeq 500 was employed. The public reads were reanalyzed by TCRdb: fastp trimming at Q25, MiXCR alignment, in-frame beta chains only. Rows merge per CDR3 protein into single entries with the most common DNA and genes. Present in this sample are 60,000 to 90,000 distinct CDR3 sequences, about 9.2% of which were seen just once. Less than 2% of the sample lies in the top ten. Sequencing used whole blood. These receptor sequences come from a female donor in good health. Some clones in this sample may be carry-over from other donors' samples.

This clonotype was seen a few times. This chain joins TRBV27 and TRBJ2-7; perhaps TRBD1 as D (5 bases). Between the trimmed V and J ends, which lost 8 bases and 5 bases, there was a span of 19 bases. The V gene's germline CDR1 is MNHEY and CDR2 SMNVEV (reference sequence). There are 14 residues in the CDR3. The CDR3 bases are TGTGCCAGCCGACCGACAGAGTCTTACCACGAGCAGTACTTC. Its protein is CASRPTESYHEQYF.

This clonotype was seen many times. V and J are TRBV7-2 and TRBJ1-1, with 10 bases identical to TRBD1. The J segment lost 8 bases and the V segment lost 5 bases, leaving 38 bases of the junction unmatched. The CDR3 runs 24 residues. The germline CDR1 and CDR2 sequences are SGHTA and FQGNSA. CDR3 region: CASSPPGQGGLDPSYVVGEIEAFF. DNA of the CDR3: TGTGCCAGCAGCCCTCCCGGACAGGGGGGTTTAGATCCCAGCTATGTAGTCGGAGAAATCGAAGCTTTCTTT.

On this clonotype itself: A much larger clone differs by one base, so this may be a read error. The conserved phenylalanine or tryptophan is not found at the CDR3 terminus, so this likely reflects a read error. The chain uses TRBV28 and TRBJ2-3, with TRBD1 identical over 10 bases. The germline V gene encodes CDR1 MDHEN and CDR2 SYDVKM. This CDR3 is built from 15 residues. V lost 6 bases, J lost 8 bases, and 11 bases stayed unmatched. The CDR3: CASSRTGTGASTQYS. DNA of the CDR3: TGTGCCAGCAGCCGAACCGGGACAGGGGCGAGTACGCAGTATTCT.

Worth noting for this clonotype: It may be a read error: a sequence one base away is much more abundant. The CDR3 does not end in the conserved phenylalanine or tryptophan, so this is likely a read error. V usage is TRBV7-2 and J usage is TRBJ1-1; no reliable D call. CDR3 length: 13 amino acids. CDR1 and CDR2 from the germline V gene are SGHTA and FQGNSA. Trimming removed 1 base at V and 8 bases at J, with 11 bases between. The CDR3, as DNA: TGTGCCAGCAGCTTAGTGGCCAGAGCAGAAGCTTTCTCT. Translating it yields CASSLVARAEAFS.

This clonotype showed up many times. V and J are TRBV2 and TRBJ2-7; D is unresolved. Per germline, CDR1 SNHLY and CDR2 FYNNEI. The CDR3 spans 13 residues. Trimming took off 1 base at V and 3 bases at J, with 7 bases between the two ends. The CDR3 sequence: CASSEVASYEQYF. CDR3 nucleotide sequence: TGTGCCAGCAGTGAAGTTGCCAGCTACGAGCAGTACTTC.

This clonotype has at least ten counts. The chain combines TRBV29-1 with TRBJ2-3, with D possibly TRBD1 on 6 matching bases. With 4 bases removed from V and 1 base from J, the gap between germline ends came to 9 bases. The CDR3 length is 13 residues. CDR1 and CDR2 from the germline V gene are SQVTM and ANQGSEA. This chain's CDR3 is CSVVAGGTDTQYF. The CDR3 DNA is TGCAGCGTTGTAGCAGGGGGCACAGATACGCAGTATTTT.

This clonotype was detected many times. The chain has TRBV7-2 and TRBJ2-1; 8 bases are shared with TRBD2. Germline V gives CDR1 SGHTA, CDR2 FQGNSA. The junction had 5 bases not matched to a gene; V was cut back by 3 bases and J by 4 bases. This CDR3 has 15 residues. CDR3 coding DNA: TGTGCCAGCAGCTTCGGACTAGCAGAATACAATGAGCAGTTCTTC. Its translation: CASSFGLAEYNEQFF. Looking up the rest from reference TRBV7-2 and TRBJ2-1 gives the full variable domain: GAGVSQSPSNKVTEKGKDVELRCDPISGHTALYWYRQSLGQGLEFLIYFQGNSAPDKSGLPSDRFSAERTGGSVSTLTIQRTQQEDSAVYLCASSFGLAEYNEQFFGPGTRLTVL.

A few counts support this clonotype. The chain couples TRBV29-1 to TRBJ2-3; either TRBD1 or TRBD2 may fit D (5 bases each). Looked up from germline, CDR1 is SQVTM and CDR2 is ANQGSEA. The V and J ends lost 4 bases and 2 bases respectively, with 7 bases between them. CDR3 length equals 12 residues. The CDR3 sequence is CSVGGSTDTQYF. CDR3 in DNA: TGCAGCGTTGGGGGGTCCACAGATACGCAGTATTTT.

This clonotype was observed a handful of times. The CDR3 coding sequence is TGTGCCAGCAGCCGAGGGGACTATGATTTTGGCACTGAAGCTTTCTTT. This encodes CASSRGDYDFGTEAFF. V usage is TRBV5-6 and J usage is TRBJ1-1, with D perhaps matching TRBD1 (5 bases). Trimming removed 4 bases from V and 4 bases from J, with 20 bases in between. The CDR3 consists of 16 residues. The germline CDR1 and CDR2 sequences are SGHDT and YYEEEE. Full variable domain (rest looked up from reference TRBV5-6 and TRBJ1-1): DAGVTQSPTHLIKTRGQQVTLRCSPKSGHDTVSWYQQALGQGPQFIFQYYEEEERQRGNFPDRFSGHQFPNYSSELNVNALLLGDSALYLCASSRGDYDFGTEAFFGQGTRLTVV.

V usage is TRBV6-7 and J usage is TRBJ1-5; unclear D gene. TRBV6-7 is assigned to the ORF class and has an uncertain function. The CDR3 sequence is 12 residues long. Trimming stripped 5 bases from V and 5 bases from J, with 7 bases between. The CDR3 sequence: CASSSTHQPQHF. Written as DNA, the CDR3 is TGTGCCAGCAGTAGCACCCATCAGCCCCAGCATTTT.

This clonotype was picked up many times. The gene calls are TRBV12-3 or TRBV12-4 and TRBJ2-3; tentative D call: TRBD2 (6 bases). V dropped 4 bases and J dropped 5 bases, with 7 bases sitting between them. The CDR3 has 12 amino acids. The CDR3 nucleotides read TGTGCCAGCAGTTCCGGGAGAGATACGCAGTATTTT. Translation: CASSSGRDTQYF.

The sample holds one count of this clonotype. A much larger clone is a single base away; this may be a read error. The genes are TRBV6-4 and TRBJ2-2; 7 bases are a match to TRBD1. This CDR3 contains 16 residues. Germline V gives CDR1 MRHNA, CDR2 SNTAGT. The CDR3 DNA is TGTGCCGGCAGTCCTGACAGGGAAGGCGACACCGGGGAGCTGTTTTTT. It encodes CAGSPDREGDTGELFF.

V is TRBV6-5 and J is TRBJ2-3; 7 nucleotides align to TRBD1. Germline CDR1 reads MNHEY; CDR2 reads SVGAGI. V was clipped by 7 bases and J by 3 bases; unmatched bases: 7. The CDR3 spans 14 residues. The CDR3 nucleotides read TGTGCCAGCAAAAAGGGACAGCCTACAGATACGCAGTATTTT. Encoded protein: CASKKGQPTDTQYF.

CDR3 nucleotide sequence: TGTGCCAGCAGCCAAGGGTCGGGTGAAGCTTTCTTT. This codes for CASSQGSGEAFF. This chain connects TRBV4-2 to TRBJ1-1, with unresolved D. V lost 1 base, J lost 7 bases, and 7 bases lay in between. The CDR3 sequence is 12 residues long. Looked up from germline, CDR1 is LGHNA and CDR2 is YNFKEQ.

The J gene is TRBJ1-2, the V gene TRBV18; possibly TRBD1 for D (6 bases). The germline V and J ends were trimmed by 6 bases and 2 bases, with 22 bases remaining between them. The CDR3 length is 17 residues. Per the germline V gene, CDR1 is KGHSH and CDR2 is LQKENI. The CDR3 spells CASSHGAGQILNYGYTF. CDR3 bases: TGTGCCAGCTCTCATGGTGCGGGACAAATCCTGAACTATGGCTACACCTTC. Variable domain in full (rest from reference TRBV18 and TRBJ1-2): NAGVMQNPRHLVRRRGQEARLRCSPMKGHSHVYWYRQLPEEGLKFMVYLQKENIIDESGMPKERFSAEFPKEGPSILRIQQVVRGDSAAYFCASSHGAGQILNYGYTFGSGTRLTVV.

This clonotype was seen repeatedly, ten times or more. The genes are TRBV12-3 or TRBV12-4 and TRBJ1-5; D possibly corresponds to TRBD1 (5 bases). The CDR3 covers 15 residues. Between the trimmed V and J ends, which lost 3 bases and 2 bases, there was a span of 11 bases. The CDR3 region has the DNA TGTGCCAGCAGTTTCGGGGGATCGGGCAATCAGCCCCAGCATTTT. Translating it yields CASSFGGSGNQPQHF.

This clonotype occurred a few times. This chain links TRBV27 with TRBJ2-1, with TRBD2 matching over 9 bases. The CDR3 runs 17 residues. Germline trimming cut 2 bases from V and 4 bases from J; bases unmatched to any gene: 9. The germline V gene encodes CDR1 MNHEY and CDR2 SMNVEV (reference sequence). The DNA for the CDR3 is TGTGCCAGCAGTTTACGTCCCCGACTAGCGGAGTACAATGAGCAGTTCTTC. Encoded protein: CASSLRPRLAEYNEQFF.

Points on this clonotype: One end of the junction fails to match germline, which may point to a read error. The chain carries TRBV2 and TRBJ1-5; 7 bases are shared with TRBD1. Germline CDR1 is SNHLY and CDR2 is FYNNEI. The CDR3 runs to 21 residues. CDR3 DNA: TGTGTCAGCAGATTAGAAGACCTTCCCACGACGACAGGGAGGGGCAATCAGCCCCAGCATTTT. Its protein product is CVSRLEDLPTTTGRGNQPQHF.

The chain couples TRBV12-3 or TRBV12-4 to TRBJ2-5; 8 bases line up with TRBD2. Trimming took 0 bases from V and 2 from J; bases not matched to a gene: 11. The CDR3 length is 18 residues. DNA for the CDR3: TGTGCCAGCAGTTTAGCCTCACTCGGGGGGGCAGAGCAAGAGACCCAGTACTTC. It translates to CASSLASLGGAEQETQYF.

This clonotype was seen only a few times. The rearrangement uses TRBV30 and TRBJ2-3; the D gene is possibly TRBD2 (7 bases). The CDR3 is 14 residues long. Germline CDR1 and CDR2: GTSNPN and SVGIG (reference sequence). Trimming removed 3 bases at V and 3 bases at J, with 13 bases between. For the CDR3, the DNA is TGTGCCTGGAGCGGGGGGCTTAGGACAGATACGCAGTATTTT. It encodes CAWSGGLRTDTQYF.

This clonotype was recorded many times. The chain recombines TRBV6-5 with TRBJ1-1, with TRBD1 matching 8 bases. V lost 5 bases to trimming and J lost 6 bases; unmatched junction nucleotides: 14. Germline values: CDR1 MNHEY, CDR2 SVGAGI. The CDR3 loop spans 16 amino acids. DNA for the CDR3: TGTGCCAGCAGTAAAGAACCGGGACAGGTTTATTCTGAAGCTTTCTTT. Protein product: CASSKEPGQVYSEAFF.

This clonotype was seen at least ten times. The rearrangement uses TRBV9 and TRBJ1-6; no reliable D call. Trimming took 3 bases from V and 5 from J, leaving 3 bases between them. Germline V gene sequence: CDR1 SGDLS, CDR2 YYNGEE. The CDR3 is made up of 12 amino acids. CDR3 DNA: TGTGCCAGCAGCGAGAATAATTCACCCCTCCACTTT. Encoded protein: CASSENNSPLHF.

This clonotype was detected many times. The chain combines TRBV7-2 with TRBJ1-3; no clear D. V gave up 6 bases and J gave up 9 bases, with 21 bases separating them. The germline gives CDR1 SGHTA, CDR2 FQGNSA. The CDR3 consists of 15 residues. The CDR3, as DNA: TGTGCCAGCAGACGACTAGGTACGACCGGAGGCACCATATATTTT. Protein sequence: CASRRLGTTGGTIYF.

This clonotype occurred many times. V usage is TRBV7-6 and J usage is TRBJ2-7; a possible D gene is TRBD2 (6 bases). This CDR3 spans 14 amino acids. Germline lookup yields CDR1 SGHVS and CDR2 FNYEAQ. V lost 5 bases to trimming and J lost 0 bases, with 11 bases between them. CDR3 DNA: TGTGCCAGCAGCCCCGGGGGACGCTCCTACGAGCAGTACTTC. Translated: CASSPGGRSYEQYF. The variable domain in full, with the rest retrieved from reference TRBV7-6 and TRBJ2-7, is GAGVSQSPRYKVTKRGQDVALRCDPISGHVSLYWYRQALGQGPEFLTYFNYEAQQDKSGLPNDRFSAERPEGSISTLTIQRTEQRDSAMYRCASSPGGRSYEQYFGPGTRLTVT.

This clonotype appeared a few times. The CDR3 here is CASSPGLMNTEAFF. DNA of the CDR3: TGCGCCAGCAGCCCAGGCCTCATGAACACTGAAGCTTTCTTT. The J gene is TRBJ1-1, the V gene TRBV5-1; no reliable D call. From germline, CDR1 is SGHRS and CDR2 YFSETQ. The CDR3 runs 14 residues. Trimming cost V 4 bases and J 0 bases, with 10 bases left between them.